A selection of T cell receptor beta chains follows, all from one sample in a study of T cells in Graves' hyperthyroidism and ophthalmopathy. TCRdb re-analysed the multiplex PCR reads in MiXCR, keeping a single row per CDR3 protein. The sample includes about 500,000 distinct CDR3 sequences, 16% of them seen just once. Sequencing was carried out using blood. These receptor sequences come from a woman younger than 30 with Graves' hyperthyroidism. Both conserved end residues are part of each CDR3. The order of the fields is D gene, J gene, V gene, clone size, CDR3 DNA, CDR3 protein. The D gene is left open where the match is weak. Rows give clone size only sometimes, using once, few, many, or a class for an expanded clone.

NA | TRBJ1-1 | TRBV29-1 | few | TGCAGCGTCTGCAGACTCTCGAACACTGAAGCTTTCTTT | CSVCRLSNTEAFF
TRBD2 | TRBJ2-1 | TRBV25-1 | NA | TGTGCCAGCAGTGGCCCTGGACTAGCGGCAAACAATGAGCAGTTCTTC | CASSGPGLAANNEQFF
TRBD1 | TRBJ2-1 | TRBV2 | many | TGTGCCAGCAATGGGGACAGGGGCCACAATGAGCAGTTCTTC | CASNGDRGHNEQFF
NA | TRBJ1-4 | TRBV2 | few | TGTGCCAGCAGCCCGGGCCCCGGGGCAACTAATGAAAAACTGTTTTTT | CASSPGPGATNEKLFF
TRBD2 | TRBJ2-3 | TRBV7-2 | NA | TGTGCCAGCAGCTTAGGATGGGCGGGAGAGGCAGATACGCAGTATTTT | CASSLGWAGEADTQYF
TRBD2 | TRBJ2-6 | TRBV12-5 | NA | TGTGCTAGTGTTGGGACTAGCGGGTCCCTGGCCAACGTCCTGACTTTC | CASVGTSGSLANVLTF
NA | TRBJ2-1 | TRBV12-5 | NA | TGTGCTAGTGGTTTTTTATACAATGAGCAGTTCTTC | CASGFLYNEQFF
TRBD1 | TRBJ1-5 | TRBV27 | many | TGTGCCAGCAGAAGGCAGGGGGGGAACAATCAGCCCCAGCATTTT | CASRRQGGNNQPQHF
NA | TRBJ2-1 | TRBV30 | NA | TGTGCCTGGAGCATAGGAGAGTCGGATGAGCAGTTCTTC | CAWSIGESDEQFF
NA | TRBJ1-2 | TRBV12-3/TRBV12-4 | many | TGTGCCAGCAGGGGACGGAATAACTATGGCTACACCTTC | CASRGRNNYGYTF
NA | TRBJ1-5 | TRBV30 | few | TGTGCCTGGAGTAGGACAGACAATCAGCCCCGGCATTTT | CAWSRTDNQPRHF
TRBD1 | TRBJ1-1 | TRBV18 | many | TGTGCCAGCTCACCACCGGCGGGGACAGCGCAAGCTTTCTTT | CASSPPAGTAQAFF
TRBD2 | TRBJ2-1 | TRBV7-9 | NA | TGTGCCAGCAGCTTGGAAGCGGGGCCCTACAATGAGCAGTTCTTC | CASSLEAGPYNEQFF
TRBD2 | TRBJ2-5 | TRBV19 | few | TGTGCCAGTAGTATAGCCGGGACGGGGGGGGAGACCCAGTACTTC | CASSIAGTGGETQYF
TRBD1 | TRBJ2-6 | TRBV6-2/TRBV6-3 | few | TGTGCCAGCAGTTACCTCGACAGGGCTGGGGCCAACGTCCTGACTTTC | CASSYLDRAGANVLTF
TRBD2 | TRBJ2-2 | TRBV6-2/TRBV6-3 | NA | TGTGCCAGCAGGCTCCCCCCTGGGCTAGCGGGGGTGAACACCGGGGAGCTGTTTTTT | CASRLPPGLAGVNTGELFF
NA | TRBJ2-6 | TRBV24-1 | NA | TGTGCCACCAGTGATCCCCGGACGGGGATCTCTGGGGCCAACGTCCTGACTTTC | CATSDPRTGISGANVLTF
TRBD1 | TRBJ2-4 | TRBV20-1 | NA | TGCAGTGCTAGTCCCGGGGACAGGGGGAACATTCAGTACTTC | CSASPGDRGNIQYF
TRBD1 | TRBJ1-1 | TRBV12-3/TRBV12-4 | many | TGTGCCAGCAGTTTAGTGGACAGGGAAGCTTTCTTT | CASSLVDREAFF
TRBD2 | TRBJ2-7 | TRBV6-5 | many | TGTGCCAGCAGTTACTCGACTAGCGGGTACGAGCAGTACTTC | CASSYSTSGYEQYF
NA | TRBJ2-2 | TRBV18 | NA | TGTGCCAGCTCACCGTTGCAAACACCGAACACCGGGGAGCTGTTTTTT | CASSPLQTPNTGELFF
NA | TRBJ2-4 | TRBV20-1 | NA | TGCAGTGCCACCGGCGGGTCCAAAAACATTCAGTACTTC | CSATGGSKNIQYF
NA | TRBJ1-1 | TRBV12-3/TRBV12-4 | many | TGTGCCAGCAGTTTAGGCGTAGGGGGTGGCACTGAAGCTTTCTTT | CASSLGVGGGTEAFF
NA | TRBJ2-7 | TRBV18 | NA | TGTGCCAGCTCCCGCGTAGGGATTTACTACGAGCAGTACTTC | CASSRVGIYYEQYF
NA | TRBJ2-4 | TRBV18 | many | TGTGCCAGCTCACCGCTCGCGTCTCGGGACAAAAACATTCAGTACTTC | CASSPLASRDKNIQYF
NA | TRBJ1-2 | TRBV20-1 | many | TGCAGTGCCTGGGACTCCAGAGGGTCTAACTATGGCTACACCTTC | CSAWDSRGSNYGYTF
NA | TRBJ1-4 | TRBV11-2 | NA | TGTGCCAGCAGCTTAATGGGGGTCGAGGGGGAAAAACTGTTTTTT | CASSLMGVEGEKLFF
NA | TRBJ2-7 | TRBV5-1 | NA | TGCGCCAGCAGCTTGGCGGTTAAGGCGGCGGTGAACGAGCAGTACTTC | CASSLAVKAAVNEQYF
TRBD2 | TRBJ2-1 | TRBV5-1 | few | TGCGCCAGCAGCTTACTTCTAGCGGGAGCCTTCTCCTACAATGAGCAGTTCTTC | CASSLLLAGAFSYNEQFF